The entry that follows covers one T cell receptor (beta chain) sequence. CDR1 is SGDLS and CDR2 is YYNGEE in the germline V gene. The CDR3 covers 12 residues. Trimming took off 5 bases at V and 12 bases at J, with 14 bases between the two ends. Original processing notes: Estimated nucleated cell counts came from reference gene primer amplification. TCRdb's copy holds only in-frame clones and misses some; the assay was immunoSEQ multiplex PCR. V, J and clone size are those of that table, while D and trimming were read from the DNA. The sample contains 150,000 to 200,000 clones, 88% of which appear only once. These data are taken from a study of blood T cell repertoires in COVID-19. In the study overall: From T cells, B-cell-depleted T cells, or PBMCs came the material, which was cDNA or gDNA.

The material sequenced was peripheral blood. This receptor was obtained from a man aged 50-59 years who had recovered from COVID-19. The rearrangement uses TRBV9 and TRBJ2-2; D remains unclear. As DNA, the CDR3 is TGTGCCAGCAGTCCTCCCCAAGCGCAGCTGTTTTTT. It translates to CASSPPQAQLFF. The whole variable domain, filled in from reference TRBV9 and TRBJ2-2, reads DSGVTQTPKHLITATGQRVTLRCSPRSGDLSVYWYQQSLDQGLQFLIQYYNGEERAKGNILERFSAQQFPDLHSELNLSSLELGDSALYFCASSPPQAQLFFGEGSRLTVL.